These 9 T cell receptor beta chains came from one sample sequenced in a study of blood T cells in healthy people across ages (dated by TCRdb to 2015 to 2017). The library was built by means of 5' RACE. TCRdb names Illumina HiSeq 2500 as the instrument used. The second PCR ran for about 7 to 11 cycles and used a J-beta primer mix along with a sample-barcoded 5' primer. TCRdb reanalyzed the raw reads on its own, using fastp at Q25 for trimming and MiXCR for clone calling, and kept in-frame beta chains. When rows share a CDR3 protein, they turn into one entry using the most common DNA and genes. The sample table holds 700,000 to 950,000 distinct CDR3 sequences, of which nearly 60% were seen once. The ten largest account for approximately 23% of the sample. The sequencing sample was made of blood. The receptor source for this set is a man aged 30 to 39 in good health.

This clonotype was counted between two and nine times. The chain combines TRBV7-2 with TRBJ2-6; D remains unclear. The V end was cut by 1 base, the J end by 0 bases, with 10 bases between. The CDR3 spans 17 residues. Germline V gene data show CDR1 as SGHTA and CDR2 as FQGNSA. The CDR3 DNA reads TGTGCCAGCAGCTTAGTGTGGAGACCCTCTGGGGCCAACGTCCTGACTTTC. Amino acids: CASSLVWRPSGANVLTF.

The chain couples TRBV5-1 to TRBJ1-2; TRBD1 matches 8 bases. Trimming took 4 bases from V and 6 from J; bases not matched to a gene: 8. In germline, CDR1 is SGHRS, CDR2 YFSETQ. The CDR3 length is 14 residues. Here the CDR3 reads CASSLYDRGHGYTF. Here the CDR3 DNA reads TGCGCCAGCAGCCTCTACGACAGGGGACATGGCTACACCTTC.

This chain joins TRBV25-1 and TRBJ2-7; 7 bases match TRBD2. The germline gives CDR1 MGHDK, CDR2 SYGVNS. The CDR3 loop spans 15 amino acids. Losses at the gene ends were 8 bases for V and 4 bases for J; bases not matched to a gene: 14. CDR3 loop: CASSSLQAGLYEQYF. CDR3 nucleotide sequence: TGTGCCAGCTCCTCCTTGCAAGCGGGGTTGTACGAGCAGTACTTC.

The chain uses TRBV11-1 and TRBJ2-3; D not resolved. CDR1 and CDR2 (germline): SGHAT, FQDESV (reference sequence). The germline V and J ends were trimmed by 6 bases and 0 bases, with 13 bases remaining between them. CDR3 length: 15 residues. CDR3 bases: TGTGCCAGCAGTGGGCATCTGACTAGCACAGATACGCAGTATTTT. Protein product: CASSGHLTSTDTQYF.

In nucleotides, the CDR3 is TGCAGTGCTAGGGAACAGGGTACTACTCGTGAGACCCAGTACTTC. It codes for CSAREQGTTRETQYF. The chain employs TRBV20-1 and TRBJ2-5, with a possible D match to TRBD1 (6 bases). Germline V gene data show CDR1 as DFQATT and CDR2 as SNEGSKA (reference sequence). The CDR3 covers 15 residues. Trimming took 3 bases from V and 5 from J, leaving 19 bases between them.

The V gene is TRBV29-1, the J gene TRBJ2-1, with TRBD2 matching over 9 bases. The J segment lost 4 bases and the V segment lost 3 bases, leaving 13 bases of the junction unmatched. The CDR3 loop spans 17 amino acids. Germline V lookup: CDR1 SQVTM, CDR2 ANQGSEA. CDR3 bases: TGCAGCGTTGAGGGACAAATATTAGCGGGAGAGTACAATGAGCAGTTCTTC. Translated: CSVEGQILAGEYNEQFF.

The V gene is TRBV3-1, the J gene TRBJ2-3, with a possible D match to TRBD2 (7 bases). Germline V gene lookup returns CDR1 LGHDT and CDR2 YNNKEL (reference sequence). The CDR3 loop spans 14 amino acids. Between the trimmed V and J ends, which lost 1 base and 9 bases, there was a span of 14 bases. DNA for the CDR3: TGTGCCAGCAGCCAAGGAGGGGGGGCCCAGACGCAGTATTTT. Protein: CASSQGGGAQTQYF.

This chain joins TRBV10-2 and TRBJ1-1; no clear D gene. This CDR3 is 11 amino acids long. Trimming removed 4 bases at V and 7 bases at J, with 7 bases between. CDR1 WSHSY and CDR2 SAAADI come from the germline V gene. CDR3 nucleotides: TGCGCCAGCAGTGCGTGGCATGAAGCTTTCTTT. This sequence encodes CASSAWHEAFF.

This chain joins TRBV12-3 or TRBV12-4 and TRBJ2-4; D remains ambiguous. Matching the DNA end better, TRBJ2-7 makes the J call doubtful. The CDR3 is 10 amino acids. The DNA of the CDR3 is TGTGCCAGCGGGATGTACGAGCAGTACTTC. Amino acid sequence: CASGMYEQYF.